The entry below gives a single T cell receptor (beta chain) sequence along with its context. This entry belongs to a study of blood T cell repertoires in COVID-19. Study at large: The United States, Italy and Spain supplied acute and convalescent COVID-19 samples. Nucleic acid was either cDNA or gDNA, and it came from T cells, B-cell-depleted T cells, or PBMCs.

The CDR3 has 19 amino acids. V lost 0 bases and J lost 3, with 24 bases in between. The germline V gene encodes CDR1 LGHNT and CDR2 FRNRAP. The authors' processing: Reference gene primers were amplified, and this amplification served to estimate nucleated cell counts. Clones were read by immunoSEQ multiplex PCR, and TCRdb kept only the in-frame ones, dropping some. The V and J calls and clone size are taken from that table; D and trimming were inferred from the DNA. There are about 50,000 clones in the sample; under 90% occur only once, and 5.9% lies in the top ten. Sequenced: peripheral blood. V and J are TRBV12-5 and TRBJ2-7; weak D call: TRBD2 (7 bases). This clonotype originated in a woman aged 55-70 years with acute or convalescent COVID-19. The CDR3 region is CASGLVRGGGGLKDYEQYF. The CDR3 DNA follows: TGTGCTAGTGGTTTGGTACGAGGGGGGGGCGGCCTAAAGGACTACGAGCAGTACTTC.